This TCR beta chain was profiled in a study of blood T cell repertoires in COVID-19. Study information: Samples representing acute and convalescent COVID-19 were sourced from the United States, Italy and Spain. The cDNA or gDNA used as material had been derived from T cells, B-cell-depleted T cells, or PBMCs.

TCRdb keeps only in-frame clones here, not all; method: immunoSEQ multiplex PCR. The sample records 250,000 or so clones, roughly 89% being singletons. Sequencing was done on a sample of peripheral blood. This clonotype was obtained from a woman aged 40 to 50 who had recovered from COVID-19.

CDR3 DNA: TGTGCCAGCAGCCTGACAGGAAATCAGCCCCAGCATTTT. This sequence encodes CASSLTGNQPQHF. This chain links TRBV7-2 with TRBJ1-5, with D maybe TRBD1 (6 bases). Germline V gives CDR1 SGHTA, CDR2 FQGNSA. The CDR3 covers 13 residues. V lost 5 bases and J lost 4, with 9 bases in between.